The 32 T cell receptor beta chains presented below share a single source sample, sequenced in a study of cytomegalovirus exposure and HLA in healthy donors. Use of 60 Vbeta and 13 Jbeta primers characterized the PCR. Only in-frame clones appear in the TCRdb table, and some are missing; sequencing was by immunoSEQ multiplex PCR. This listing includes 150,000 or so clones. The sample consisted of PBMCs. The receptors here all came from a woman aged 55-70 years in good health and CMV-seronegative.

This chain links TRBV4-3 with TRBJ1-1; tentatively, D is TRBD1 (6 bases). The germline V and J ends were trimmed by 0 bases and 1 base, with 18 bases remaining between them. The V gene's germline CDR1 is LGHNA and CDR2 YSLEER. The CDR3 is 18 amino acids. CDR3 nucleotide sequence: TGCGCCAGCAGCCAAGATCCGGGGGGCGCGGAAGGGAACACTGAAGCTTTCTTT. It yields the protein CASSQDPGGAEGNTEAFF.

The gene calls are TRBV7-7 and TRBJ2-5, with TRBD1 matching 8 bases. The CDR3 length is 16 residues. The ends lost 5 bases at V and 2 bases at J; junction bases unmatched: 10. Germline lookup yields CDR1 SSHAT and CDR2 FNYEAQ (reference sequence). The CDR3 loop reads CASSPNSGTGQETQYF. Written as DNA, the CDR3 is TGTGCCAGCAGCCCTAACTCCGGGACAGGTCAAGAGACCCAGTACTTC.

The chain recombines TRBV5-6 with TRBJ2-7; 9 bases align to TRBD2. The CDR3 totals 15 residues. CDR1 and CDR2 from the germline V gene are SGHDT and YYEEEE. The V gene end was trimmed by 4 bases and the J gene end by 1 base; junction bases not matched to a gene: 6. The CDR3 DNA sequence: TGTGCCAGCAGCCCAGGACTAGCGCGGTCCTACGAGCAGTACTTC. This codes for CASSPGLARSYEQYF.

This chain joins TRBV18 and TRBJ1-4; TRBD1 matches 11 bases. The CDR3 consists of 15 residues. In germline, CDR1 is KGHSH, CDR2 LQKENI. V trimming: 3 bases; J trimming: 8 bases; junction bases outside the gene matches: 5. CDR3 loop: CASSPDRGLLEKLFF. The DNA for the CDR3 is TGTGCCAGCTCACCGGACAGGGGGCTTCTCGAAAAACTGTTTTTT.

The CDR3: CASSWTGIVGTDTQYF. The DNA for the CDR3 is TGTGCCAGCAGTTGGACAGGGATAGTCGGCACAGATACGCAGTATTTT. The V and J genes are TRBV6-5 and TRBJ2-3; TRBD1 aligns across 8 bases. CDR1 and CDR2 from the germline V gene are MNHEY and SVGAGI. The CDR3 totals 16 residues. V lost 4 bases to trimming and J lost 1 base; unmatched junction nucleotides: 7.

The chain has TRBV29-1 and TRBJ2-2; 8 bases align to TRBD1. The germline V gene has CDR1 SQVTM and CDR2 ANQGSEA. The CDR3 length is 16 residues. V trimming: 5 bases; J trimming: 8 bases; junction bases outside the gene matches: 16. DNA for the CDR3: TGCAGCGTTTTGAGTGGGACAGGCCTAGGCGTGGGGGAGCTGTTTTTT. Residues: CSVLSGTGLGVGELFF.

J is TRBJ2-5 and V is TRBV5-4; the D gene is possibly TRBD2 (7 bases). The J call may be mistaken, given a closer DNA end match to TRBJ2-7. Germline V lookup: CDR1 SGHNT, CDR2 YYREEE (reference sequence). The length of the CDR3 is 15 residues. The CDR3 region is CASSSGGGSSYEQYF. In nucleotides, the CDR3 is TGTGCCAGCAGCTCCGGGGGCGGGAGCTCCTACGAGCAGTACTTC.

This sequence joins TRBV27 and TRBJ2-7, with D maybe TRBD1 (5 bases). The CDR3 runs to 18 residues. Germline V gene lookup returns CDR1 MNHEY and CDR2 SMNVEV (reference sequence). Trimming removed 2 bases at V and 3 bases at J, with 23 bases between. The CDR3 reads CASSLTYGLMKGHYEQYF. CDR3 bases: TGTGCCAGCAGTTTAACTTACGGCCTGATGAAGGGGCACTACGAGCAGTACTTC.

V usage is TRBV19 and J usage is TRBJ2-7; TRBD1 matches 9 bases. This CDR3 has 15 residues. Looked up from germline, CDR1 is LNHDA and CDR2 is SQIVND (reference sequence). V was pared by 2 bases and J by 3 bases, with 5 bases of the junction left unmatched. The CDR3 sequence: CASSITRGQGYEQYF. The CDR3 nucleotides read TGTGCCAGTAGTATAACTCGGGGACAGGGCTACGAGCAGTACTTC.

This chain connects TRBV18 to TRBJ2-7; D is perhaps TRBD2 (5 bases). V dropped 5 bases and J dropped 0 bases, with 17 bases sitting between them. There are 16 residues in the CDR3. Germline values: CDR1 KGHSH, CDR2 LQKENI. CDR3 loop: CASSAPVSGLSYEQYF. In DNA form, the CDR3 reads TGTGCCAGCTCAGCCCCCGTGTCCGGACTCTCCTACGAGCAGTACTTC. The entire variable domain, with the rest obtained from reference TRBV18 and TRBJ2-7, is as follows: NAGVMQNPRHLVRRRGQEARLRCSPMKGHSHVYWYRQLPEEGLKFMVYLQKENIIDESGMPKERFSAEFPKEGPSILRIQQVVRGDSAAYFCASSAPVSGLSYEQYFGPGTRLTVT.

CDR3 amino acids: CASSSRLAASYNEQFF. The CDR3 nucleotides are TGTGCCAGCAGTTCCAGACTAGCGGCCTCCTACAATGAGCAGTTCTTC. V usage is TRBV6-5 and J usage is TRBJ2-1; 9 bases match TRBD2. Germline CDR1 reads MNHEY; CDR2 reads SVGAGI. Germline trimming cut 4 bases from V and 0 bases from J; bases unmatched to any gene: 4. The CDR3 loop spans 16 amino acids.

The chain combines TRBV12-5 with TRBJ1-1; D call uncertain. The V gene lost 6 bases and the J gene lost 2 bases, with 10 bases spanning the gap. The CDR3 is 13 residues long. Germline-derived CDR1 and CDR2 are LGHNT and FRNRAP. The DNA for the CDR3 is TGTGCTAGTGGCCGCGGACTAAACACTGAAGCTTTCTTT. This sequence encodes CASGRGLNTEAFF.

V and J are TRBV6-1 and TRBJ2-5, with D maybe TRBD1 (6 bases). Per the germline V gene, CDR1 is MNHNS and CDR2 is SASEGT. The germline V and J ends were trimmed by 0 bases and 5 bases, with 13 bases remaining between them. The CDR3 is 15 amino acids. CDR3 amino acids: CASSEAQGLEETQYF. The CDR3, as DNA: TGTGCCAGCAGTGAAGCTCAGGGGCTCGAGGAGACCCAGTACTTC.

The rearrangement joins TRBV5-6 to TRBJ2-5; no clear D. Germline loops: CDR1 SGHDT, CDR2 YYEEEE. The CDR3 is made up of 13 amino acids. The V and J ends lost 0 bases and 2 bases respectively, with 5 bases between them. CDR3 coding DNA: TGTGCCAGCAGCTTGGGCGGACAAGAGACCCAGTACTTC. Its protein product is CASSLGGQETQYF. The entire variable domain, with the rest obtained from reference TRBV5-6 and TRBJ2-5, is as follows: DAGVTQSPTHLIKTRGQQVTLRCSPKSGHDTVSWYQQALGQGPQFIFQYYEEEERQRGNFPDRFSGHQFPNYSSELNVNALLLGDSALYLCASSLGGQETQYFGPGTRLLVL.

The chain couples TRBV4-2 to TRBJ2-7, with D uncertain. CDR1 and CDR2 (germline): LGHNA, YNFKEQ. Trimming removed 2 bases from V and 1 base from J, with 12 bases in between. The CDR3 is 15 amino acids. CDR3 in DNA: TGTGCCAGCAGCCAAATTCACAGTTTGTCCTACGAGCAGTACTTC. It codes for CASSQIHSLSYEQYF.

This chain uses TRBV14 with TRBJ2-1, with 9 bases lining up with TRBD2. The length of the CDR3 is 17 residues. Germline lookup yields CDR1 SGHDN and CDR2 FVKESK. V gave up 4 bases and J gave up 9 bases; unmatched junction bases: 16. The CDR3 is CASSPYILDGGGVEQFF. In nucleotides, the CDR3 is TGTGCCAGCAGCCCCTATATACTCGACGGCGGGGGGGTTGAGCAGTTCTTC. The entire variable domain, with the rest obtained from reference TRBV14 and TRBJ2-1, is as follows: EAGVTQFPSHSVIEKGQTVTLRCDPISGHDNLYWYRRVMGKEIKFLLHFVKESKQDESGMPNNRFLAERTGGTYSTLKVQPAELEDSGVYFCASSPYILDGGGVEQFFGPGTRLTVL.

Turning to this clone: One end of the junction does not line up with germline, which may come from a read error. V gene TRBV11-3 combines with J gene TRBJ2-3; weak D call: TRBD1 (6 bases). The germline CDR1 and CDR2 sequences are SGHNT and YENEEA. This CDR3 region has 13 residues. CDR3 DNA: TGTGCCAGCAGCGTGGGGGCGACAGGCCATCAGCTTTTT. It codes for CASSVGATGHQLF.

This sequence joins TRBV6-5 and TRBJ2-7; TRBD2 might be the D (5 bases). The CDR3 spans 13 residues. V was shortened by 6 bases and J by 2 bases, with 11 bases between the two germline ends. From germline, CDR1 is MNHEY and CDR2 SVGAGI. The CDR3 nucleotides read TGTGCCAGCAGACTAGGACCCCCCTACGAGCAGTACTTC. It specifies CASRLGPPYEQYF.

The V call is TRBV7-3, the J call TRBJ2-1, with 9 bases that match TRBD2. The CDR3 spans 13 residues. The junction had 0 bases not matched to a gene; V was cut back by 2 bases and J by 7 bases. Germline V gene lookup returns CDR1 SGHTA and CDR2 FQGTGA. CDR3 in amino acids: CASSLGLANEQFF. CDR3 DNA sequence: TGTGCCAGCAGCTTAGGACTAGCGAATGAGCAGTTCTTC.

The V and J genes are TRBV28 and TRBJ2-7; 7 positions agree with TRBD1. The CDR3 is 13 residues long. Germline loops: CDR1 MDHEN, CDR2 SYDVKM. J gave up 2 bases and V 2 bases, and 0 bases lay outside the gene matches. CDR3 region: CASSLTGAYEQYF. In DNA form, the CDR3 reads TGTGCCAGCAGTTTAACAGGGGCCTACGAGCAGTACTTC.

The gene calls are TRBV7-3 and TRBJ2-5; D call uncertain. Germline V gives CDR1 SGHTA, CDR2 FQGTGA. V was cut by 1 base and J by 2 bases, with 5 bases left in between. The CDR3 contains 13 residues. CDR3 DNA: TGTGCCAGCAGCTTAAACACACAAGAGACCCAGTACTTC. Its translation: CASSLNTQETQYF.

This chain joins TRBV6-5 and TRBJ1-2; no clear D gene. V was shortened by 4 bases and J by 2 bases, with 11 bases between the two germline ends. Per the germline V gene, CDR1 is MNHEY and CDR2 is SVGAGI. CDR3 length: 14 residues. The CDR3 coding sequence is TGTGCCAGCAGTTCCCACGAGGGCAACTATGGCTACACCTTC. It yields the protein CASSSHEGNYGYTF.

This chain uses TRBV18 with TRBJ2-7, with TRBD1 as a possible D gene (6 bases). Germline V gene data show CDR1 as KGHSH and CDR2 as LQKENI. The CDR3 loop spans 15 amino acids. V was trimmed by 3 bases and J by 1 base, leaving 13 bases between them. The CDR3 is CASSPRQASSYEQYF. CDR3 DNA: TGTGCCAGCTCACCCCGACAGGCTTCTTCCTACGAGCAGTACTTC.

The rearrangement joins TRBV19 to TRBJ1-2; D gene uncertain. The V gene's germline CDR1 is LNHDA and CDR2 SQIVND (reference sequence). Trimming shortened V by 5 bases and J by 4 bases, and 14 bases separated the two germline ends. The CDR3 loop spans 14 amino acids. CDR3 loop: CASSPETRSYGYTF. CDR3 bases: TGTGCCAGTAGTCCCGAGACCCGGAGCTATGGCTACACCTTC.

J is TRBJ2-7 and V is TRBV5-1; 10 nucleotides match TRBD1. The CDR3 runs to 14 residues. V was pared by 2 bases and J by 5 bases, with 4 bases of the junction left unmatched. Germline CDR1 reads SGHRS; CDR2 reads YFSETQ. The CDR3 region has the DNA TGCGCCAGCAGCTTCCGGGACAGGGGCCACGAGCAGTACTTC. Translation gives CASSFRDRGHEQYF.

The chain's CDR3 is CASTPDRNYGYTF. In DNA, the CDR3 is TGTGCCAGCACCCCGGACAGAAACTATGGCTACACCTTC. J is TRBJ1-2 and V is TRBV7-2, with TRBD1 as a possible D gene (6 bases). With 7 bases removed from V and 2 bases from J, the gap between germline ends came to 11 bases. Germline assignment: CDR1 SGHTA and CDR2 FQGNSA. This CDR3 is 13 amino acids long.

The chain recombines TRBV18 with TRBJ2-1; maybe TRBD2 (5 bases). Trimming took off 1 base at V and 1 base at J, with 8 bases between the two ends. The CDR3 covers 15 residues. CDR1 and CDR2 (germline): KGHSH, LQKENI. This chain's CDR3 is CASSPLLGSYNEQFF. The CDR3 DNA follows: TGTGCCAGCTCACCACTACTAGGTTCCTACAATGAGCAGTTCTTC.

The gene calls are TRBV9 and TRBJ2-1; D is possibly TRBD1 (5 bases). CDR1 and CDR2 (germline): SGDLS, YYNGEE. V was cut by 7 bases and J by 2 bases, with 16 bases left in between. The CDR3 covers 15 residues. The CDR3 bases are TGTGCCAGCGGTCGTGGGGCTTCTCCCTACAATGAGCAGTTCTTC. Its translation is CASGRGASPYNEQFF.

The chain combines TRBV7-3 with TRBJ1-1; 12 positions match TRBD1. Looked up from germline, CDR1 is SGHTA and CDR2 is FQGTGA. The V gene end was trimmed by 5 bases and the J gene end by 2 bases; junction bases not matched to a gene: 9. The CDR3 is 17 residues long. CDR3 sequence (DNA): TGTGCCAGCAGCAAGCGAGCGGGACAGGGGGCTAACACTGAAGCTTTCTTT. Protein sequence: CASSKRAGQGANTEAFF.

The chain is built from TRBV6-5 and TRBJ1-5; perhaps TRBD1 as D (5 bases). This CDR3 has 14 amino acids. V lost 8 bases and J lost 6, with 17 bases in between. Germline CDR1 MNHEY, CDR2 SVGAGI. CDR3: CASRTNGGGQPQHF. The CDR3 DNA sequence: TGTGCCAGCCGAACCAACGGGGGAGGTCAGCCCCAGCATTTT.

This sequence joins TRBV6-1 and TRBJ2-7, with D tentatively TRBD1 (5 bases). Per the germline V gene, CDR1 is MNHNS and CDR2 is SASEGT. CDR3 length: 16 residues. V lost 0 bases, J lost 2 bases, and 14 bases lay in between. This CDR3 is CASSEALRQSAYEQYF. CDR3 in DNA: TGTGCCAGCAGTGAAGCGCTCAGACAGTCAGCCTACGAGCAGTACTTC.

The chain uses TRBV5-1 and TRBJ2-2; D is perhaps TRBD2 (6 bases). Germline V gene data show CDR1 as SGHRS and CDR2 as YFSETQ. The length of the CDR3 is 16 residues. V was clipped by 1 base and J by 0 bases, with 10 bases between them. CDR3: CASSLFAGTNTGELFF. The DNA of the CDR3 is TGCGCCAGCAGCTTGTTTGCGGGAACGAACACCGGGGAGCTGTTTTTT.